This TCR beta chain was sequenced in a study of T cell responses to AZD1222 COVID-19 vaccine. General observations from the study: Targets within unmutated variant regions were reportedly found for nearly half of spike-specific TCRs. Regions 160-218 and 743-854 held dominance among vaccine-associated CD4 TCRs, which spanned spike.

Method: immunoSEQ multiplex PCR; TCRdb's copy keeps in-frame clones and lacks some. The profile shows over 150,000 clones, 87% of them singletons. CDR3 length: 13 residues. V lost 6 bases and J lost 4, with 7 bases in between. The germline V gene encodes CDR1 SNHLY and CDR2 FYNNEI. As for this clone: The antigen remains undetermined.

The source material was peripheral blood, sampled 28 days after the second AZD1222 dose. This rearrangement joins TRBV2 to TRBJ1-6; possibly TRBD1 for D (5 bases). The clonotype comes from an adult who received the AZD1222 COVID-19 vaccine. CDR3: CASSTGYNSPLHF. The CDR3 coding sequence is TGTGCCAGCAGCACAGGATATAATTCACCCCTCCACTTT. The full variable domain, its missing parts supplied by reference TRBV2 and TRBJ1-6, is EPEVTQTPSHQVTQMGQEVILRCVPISNHLYFYWYRQILGQKVEFLVSFYNNEISEKSEIFDDQFSVERPDGSNFTLKIRSTKLEDSAMYFCASSTGYNSPLHFGNGTRLTVT.